The entry below describes one T cell receptor beta chain. Antigen specificity is unknown. This sample was included in a study of cytomegalovirus exposure and HLA in healthy donors. Whole-study findings and limits: A later analysis appeared to link common viral pathogens to several of the most significant clusters.

Both 60 Vbeta primers and 13 Jbeta primers went into the PCR. Clones were sequenced by immunoSEQ multiplex PCR, and TCRdb holds only the in-frame ones, with some missing. The repertoire consists of roughly 130,000 clones, with 74% occurring once and the leading ten covering around 5.5%. Germline V gene data show CDR1 as ENHRY and CDR2 as SYGVKD. The CDR3 sequence is 17 residues long. V lost 4 bases and J lost 5; bases outside the gene matches: 7. The chain couples TRBV10-3 to TRBJ2-3; 15 bases line up with TRBD2. The sample taken for sequencing was PBMCs. The TCR sequence derives from a woman in her forties or fifties in good health and CMV-seropositive. CDR3 coding DNA: TGTGCCATCAGTGCCAGGACTAGCGGGGGGGCAAAAGATACGCAGTATTTT. Its protein product is CAISARTSGGAKDTQYF.